This TCR beta chain is from a study of shared clonotypes between healthy human individuals. Study overall: The cohort comprised a couple of women and a few men. Their ages spanned 18 to 49 years.

Regarding the study as a whole: Generally, naive subsets came out with larger estimated richness than memory subsets. Sampling was confined to blood; repertoires within tissues likely differ.

Turning to this clone: Its antigen is unknown.

This CDR3 is 13 amino acids long. Germline V lookup: CDR1 MNHNY, CDR2 SVGAGI (reference sequence). V dropped 5 bases and J dropped 5 bases, with 12 bases sitting between them. Every immunoSEQ plate was one replicate of a subset's evenly spread DNA. TCRdb's copy holds only in-frame clones and misses some; the assay was immunoSEQ multiplex PCR. This sample has approximately 710,000 clones, with about 90% found just once. Material for sequencing was memory CD8+ T cells from PBMCs. This sample's subset: CD45RO+ cells pooled with CCR7-negative TemRA cells. This TCR derives from a young man in good health. Some clones in this sample may be carry-over from other donors' samples. The chain carries TRBV6-6 and TRBJ1-1, with D possibly TRBD1 on 5 matching bases. CDR3 bases: TGTGCCAGCAGTCATCCCCCAGGGACTGAAGCTTTCTTT. Its protein product is CASSHPPGTEAFF.